The clone carrying this TCR beta chain was seen once. Its antigen remains unknown. The CDR3 sequence is 16 residues long. In germline, CDR1 is SNHLY, CDR2 FYNNEI. Trimming took 4 bases from V and 1 from J, leaving 16 bases between them. This sample was included in a study of shared clonotypes between healthy human individuals. Measured with immunoSEQ multiplex PCR; TCRdb has only the in-frame clones, and not every one. The table shows about 680,000 clones, with 92% occurring only once. CD8 cells classed as naive were CD45RO-negative and positively selected for CCR7, excluding terminally differentiated effector memory CD45RA+ cells. General study results and limits: Non-shared clonotypes had lower generation probabilities than clonotypes shared by all four sorted-subset donors. Sampling was confined to blood; repertoires within tissues likely differ.

The clonotype was recovered from a man aged 25 to 40 in good health. The sequencing sample was made of naive CD8+ T cells sorted from blood. The rearrangement links TRBV2 to TRBJ1-1; D ambiguous. CDR3 nucleotides: TGTGCCAGCAGTGGGCTCCCGTCGCAACCGAACACTGAAGCTTTCTTT. It encodes CASSGLPSQPNTEAFF.